This T cell receptor beta chain was identified during a study of T cell changes during pregnancy in multiple sclerosis. The protocol was immunoSEQ multiplex PCR, while the TCRdb copy is restricted to in-frame clones and leaves out a portion. The profile shows 26,000 or so clones, approximately 91% of them singletons. The CDR3 runs 15 residues. Trimming removed 2 bases from V and 6 bases from J; junction bases left unmatched: 3. Germline V gives CDR1 SGDLS, CDR2 YYNGEE. This receptor was identified in a female donor in good health, enrolled as a control in a pregnancy study. The sequences come from CD4+ T cells from peripheral blood mononuclear cells, collected in the first trimester of pregnancy. The genes are TRBV9 and TRBJ2-2; TRBD2 agrees at 11 bases. In nucleotides, the CDR3 is TGTGCCAGCAGCGTTAGCGGGGGGGCGTCCGGGGAGCTGTTTTTT. It encodes CASSVSGGASGELFF.